This T cell receptor (beta chain) was profiled in a study of cytomegalovirus exposure and HLA in healthy donors. Findings and limits, study-wide: TCR beta chains numbering more than 150 were designated cytomegalovirus-associated. The study found most TCR sequences rare, yet found some public TCRs in many donors. A classifier reportedly called cytomegalovirus status with high sensitivity and specificity.

Germline loops: CDR1 SGHVS, CDR2 FQNEAQ. V lost 1 base and J lost 8; bases outside the gene matches: 5. The CDR3 is made up of 14 amino acids. Assay: immunoSEQ multiplex PCR; the TCRdb copy retains only in-frame clones and omits some. The sample lists under 140,000 clones; roughly 89% were seen once. Donors were drawn from the approximately 120-subject validation cohort, separate from the roughly 670-subject first cohort. Regarding this clone: Its antigen is not identified.

The chain links TRBV7-8 to TRBJ1-1; TRBD1 aligns across 9 bases. The sequencing sample was made of PBMCs. This sequence was found in a woman in her late teens or twenties in good health and CMV-seronegative. CDR3 in amino acids: CASSLDGTGREAFF. CDR3 coding DNA: TGTGCCAGCAGCTTAGATGGGACAGGGAGAGAAGCTTTCTTT.